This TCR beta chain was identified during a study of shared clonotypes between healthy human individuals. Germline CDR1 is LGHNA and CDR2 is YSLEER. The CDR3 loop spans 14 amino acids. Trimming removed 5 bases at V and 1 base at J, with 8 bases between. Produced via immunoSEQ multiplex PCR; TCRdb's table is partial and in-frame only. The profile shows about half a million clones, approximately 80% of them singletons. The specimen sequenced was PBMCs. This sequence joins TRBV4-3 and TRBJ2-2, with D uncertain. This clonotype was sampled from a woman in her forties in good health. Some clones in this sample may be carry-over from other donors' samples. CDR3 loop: CASSNARNTGELFF. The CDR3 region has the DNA TGCGCCAGCAGCAACGCCCGGAACACCGGGGAGCTGTTTTTT.